These T cell receptor beta chains were read from a single sample in a study of blood T cell repertoires in COVID-19. Profiling relied on immunoSEQ multiplex PCR, and the TCRdb table lists in-frame clones only, not all of them. This table has more than 350,000 clones, around 92% appearing once. Sample: peripheral blood. The receptors derive from a woman aged 30 to 39 with COVID-19, enrolled during active disease. Each CDR3 is given with its conserved first and last residue. The order of the fields is D gene, J gene, clone size, V gene, CDR3 DNA, CDR3 protein. D genes are given only for firm matches. Only part of the rows carry a size: once, few, many, or a class if the clone is expanded.

TRBD1,TRBJ2-5,.,TRBV7-2,TGTGCCAGCAGCTTAGGTTTCGGACAGGGCCAAGAGACCCAGTACTTC,CASSLGFGQGQETQYF
.,TRBJ2-7,.,TRBV7-2,TGTGCCAGCAGCCCCTACTATTACGAGCAGTACTTC,CASSPYYYEQYF
TRBD2,TRBJ2-4,.,TRBV2,TGTGCCAGCAGCGCCTGGTTGGGAGGGGAAAACATTCAGTACTTC,CASSAWLGGENIQYF
.,TRBJ1-2,.,TRBV24-1,TGTGCCACCAGTGACCACCTTGGGGGGAATGGCTACACCTTC,CATSDHLGGNGYTF
.,TRBJ1-4,.,TRBV7-9,TGTGCCAGCAGCTTAACCCCGGGGGCAACTAATGAAAAACTGTTTTTT,CASSLTPGATNEKLFF
TRBD2,TRBJ2-3,.,TRBV29-1,TGCAGCGCCGGTGGAGCGGGGGACCTCACAGATACGCAGTATTTT,CSAGGAGDLTDTQYF
TRBD2,TRBJ2-2,.,TRBV2,TGTGCCAGCAGGGGACTAGCGGGCCATAACACCGGGGAGCTGTTTTTT,CASRGLAGHNTGELFF
.,TRBJ1-1,few,TRBV9,TGTGCCAGCAGCGTAGAGGGGGGGCAGAAGGCTTTCTTT,CASSVEGGQKAFF
TRBD2,TRBJ2-3,once,TRBV2,TGTGCCAGCGTACTAGCGGGGGTTAGCACAGATACGCAGTATTTT,CASVLAGVSTDTQYF
TRBD1,TRBJ2-7,.,TRBV3-1/TRBV3-2,TGTGCCAGCAGCCTCCCAGGGGACAGGAGTTACGAGCAGTACTTC,CASSLPGDRSYEQYF
TRBD1,TRBJ1-3,.,TRBV6-5,TGTGCCAGTAGGAAACAGGGGGCATCTGGAAACACCATATATTTT,CASRKQGASGNTIYF
TRBD1,TRBJ2-1,.,TRBV27,TGTGCCAGCAGAACAGGCCGACAGGGCTACTACAATGAGCAGTTCTTC,CASRTGRQGYYNEQFF
TRBD1,TRBJ1-1,.,TRBV28,TGTGCCAGCAGTATCATGGACAGGGGAACTGAAGCTTTCTTT,CASSIMDRGTEAFF
.,TRBJ2-2,.,TRBV11-3,TGTGCCAGCAGCTCAAACACCGGGGAGCTGTTTTTT,CASSSNTGELFF
TRBD2,TRBJ2-5,.,TRBV19,TGTGCCAGTTCGGGAGGGGTCGGCGAGACCCAGTACTTC,CASSGGVGETQYF
.,TRBJ2-7,.,TRBV5-5,TGTGCCAGCAGCTTGTTTACCTCCGGGGTAGCTGAGCAGTACTTC,CASSLFTSGVAEQYF
TRBD1,TRBJ2-7,.,TRBV5-6,TGTGCCAGCAGCCCGGGACAGACTCACCAGTACTTC,CASSPGQTHQYF
TRBD1,TRBJ1-1,.,TRBV27,TGTGCCAGCAGTTACTACAGGGGGCTAATGAACACTGAAGCTTTCTTT,CASSYYRGLMNTEAFF
.,TRBJ2-5,.,TRBV5-4,TGTGCCAGCAGCTTGTCGGGAAGTCCCCAAGAGACCCAGTACTTC,CASSLSGSPQETQYF
.,TRBJ2-3,.,TRBV13,TGTGCCAGCAGCTCCCCTCAGGGCACGCAGTATTTT,CASSSPQGTQYF
TRBD2,TRBJ2-1,.,TRBV15,TGTGCCACCAGCAGAGGGGGCGGGAGCTCCTACAATGAGCAGTTCTTC,CATSRGGGSSYNEQFF
.,TRBJ1-6,.,TRBV13,TGTGCCAGCGGCCTGGAGGGGTTGAATTCACCCCTCCACTTT,CASGLEGLNSPLHF
.,TRBJ2-4,.,TRBV3-1/TRBV3-2,TGTGCCAGCAGCACCGGGTCCCGGGACATTCAGTACTTC,CASSTGSRDIQYF
.,TRBJ2-3,.,TRBV5-1,TGCGCCAGCAGCTTGGCACAGAGCACAGATACGCAGTATTTT,CASSLAQSTDTQYF
.,TRBJ1-1,once,TRBV6-2/TRBV6-3,TGTGCCAGCAGTTACTCAGTGCGCACTGAGGCTTTCTTT,CASSYSVRTEAFF
.,TRBJ1-2,.,TRBV6-5,TGTGCCAGCAGTTCCCAAGGTTCACAGGGCCCCTATGGCTACACCTTC,CASSSQGSQGPYGYTF
TRBD1,TRBJ1-4,.,TRBV28,TGTGCCAGCAGACGACAGGGGGCCTTCATCGTTAATGAAAAACTGTTTTTT,CASRRQGAFIVNEKLFF
.,TRBJ2-3,.,TRBV6-5,TGTGCCAGCAGTTACGATGGCGGGCGCACAGATACGCAGTATTTT,CASSYDGGRTDTQYF
.,TRBJ2-3,.,TRBV27,TGTGCCAGCAGTTTGGCGGCTAGCGAGGATACGCAGTATTTT,CASSLAASEDTQYF
TRBD1,TRBJ2-1,many,TRBV4-3,TGCGCCAGCAGCCAAGAACGAGGAACAGGGGGGCATGAGCAGTTCTTC,CASSQERGTGGHEQFF
.,TRBJ1-5,once,TRBV15,TGTGCCACCAGCAGTCACCAGGGGCAGCCCCAGCATTTT,CATSSHQGQPQHF
TRBD1,TRBJ1-1,many,TRBV28,TGTGCCAGCAGTTTGACAGGGCCCGATGAAGCTTTCTTT,CASSLTGPDEAFF
TRBD2,TRBJ2-4,.,TRBV7-2,TGTGCCAGCAGCCGCGGCGGGGGGTTTGGGAGCATTCAGTACTTC,CASSRGGGFGSIQYF
TRBD2,TRBJ2-3,.,TRBV20-1,TGCAGTGCTAGTCATGGTATTGGTGGATCTAGCGGGGGGGCTGGAGATACGCAGTATTTT,CSASHGIGGSSGGAGDTQYF
.,TRBJ2-2,.,TRBV5-4,TGTGCCAGCAGCTTGGCGGGCGGGAACCCCGGGGAGCTGTTTTTT,CASSLAGGNPGELFF
.,TRBJ1-1,.,TRBV25-1,TGTGCCAGCAGTGAATACCACGGGGACACTGAAGCTTTCTTT,CASSEYHGDTEAFF
TRBD1,TRBJ1-4,.,TRBV7-6,TGTGCCAGCAGCCCCGGGACAGTAGGGGAAAAACTGTTTTTT,CASSPGTVGEKLFF